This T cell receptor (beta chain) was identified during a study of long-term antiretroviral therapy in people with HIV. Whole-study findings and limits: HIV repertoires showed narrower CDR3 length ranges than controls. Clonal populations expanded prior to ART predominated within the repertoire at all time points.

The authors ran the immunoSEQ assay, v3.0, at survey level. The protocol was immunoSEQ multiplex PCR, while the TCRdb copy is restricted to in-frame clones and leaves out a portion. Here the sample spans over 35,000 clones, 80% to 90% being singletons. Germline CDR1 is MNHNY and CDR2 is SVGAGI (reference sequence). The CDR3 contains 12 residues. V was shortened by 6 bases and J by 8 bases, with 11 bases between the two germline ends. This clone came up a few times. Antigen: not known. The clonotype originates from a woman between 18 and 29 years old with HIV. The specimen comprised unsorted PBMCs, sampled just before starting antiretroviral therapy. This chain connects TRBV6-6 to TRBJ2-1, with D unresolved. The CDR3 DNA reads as TGTGCCAGCAGCCTATATGGGGATGAGCAGTTCTTC. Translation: CASSLYGDEQFF.